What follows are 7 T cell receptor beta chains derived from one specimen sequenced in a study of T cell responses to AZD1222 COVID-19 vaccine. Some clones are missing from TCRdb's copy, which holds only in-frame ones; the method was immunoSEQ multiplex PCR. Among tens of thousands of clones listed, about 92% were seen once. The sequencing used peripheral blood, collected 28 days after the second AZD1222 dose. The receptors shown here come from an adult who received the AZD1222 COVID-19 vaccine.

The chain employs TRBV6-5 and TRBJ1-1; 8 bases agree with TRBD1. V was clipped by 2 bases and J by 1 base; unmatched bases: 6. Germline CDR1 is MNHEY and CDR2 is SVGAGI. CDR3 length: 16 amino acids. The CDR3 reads CASSYAQGAQNTEAFF. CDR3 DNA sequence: TGTGCCAGCAGTTACGCCCAGGGGGCCCAGAACACTGAAGCTTTCTTT.

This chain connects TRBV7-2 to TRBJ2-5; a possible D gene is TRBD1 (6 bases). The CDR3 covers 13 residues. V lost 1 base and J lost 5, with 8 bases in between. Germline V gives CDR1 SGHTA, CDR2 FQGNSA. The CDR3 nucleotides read TGTGCCAGCAGCTTAGGGGGGCCGGAGACCCAGTACTTC. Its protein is CASSLGGPETQYF.

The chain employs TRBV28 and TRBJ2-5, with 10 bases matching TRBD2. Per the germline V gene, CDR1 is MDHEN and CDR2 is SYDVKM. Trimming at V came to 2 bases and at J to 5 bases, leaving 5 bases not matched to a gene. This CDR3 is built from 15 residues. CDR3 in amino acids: CASSLATSGRETQYF. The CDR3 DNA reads TGTGCCAGCAGTTTAGCGACTAGCGGGCGGGAGACCCAGTACTTC.

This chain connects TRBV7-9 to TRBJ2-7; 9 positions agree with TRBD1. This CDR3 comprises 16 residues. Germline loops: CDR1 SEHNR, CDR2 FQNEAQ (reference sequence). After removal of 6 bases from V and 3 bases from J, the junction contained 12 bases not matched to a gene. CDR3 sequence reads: CASSHDTGTGFYEQYF. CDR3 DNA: TGTGCCAGCAGTCACGATACCGGGACAGGGTTCTACGAGCAGTACTTC.

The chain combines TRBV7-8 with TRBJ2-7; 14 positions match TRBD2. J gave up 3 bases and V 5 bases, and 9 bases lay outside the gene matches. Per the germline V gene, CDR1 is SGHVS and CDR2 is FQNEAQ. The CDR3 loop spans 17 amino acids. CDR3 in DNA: TGTGCCAGCAGCCGATGGACTAGCGGGAGGATGGGCTACGAGCAGTACTTC. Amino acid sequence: CASSRWTSGRMGYEQYF.

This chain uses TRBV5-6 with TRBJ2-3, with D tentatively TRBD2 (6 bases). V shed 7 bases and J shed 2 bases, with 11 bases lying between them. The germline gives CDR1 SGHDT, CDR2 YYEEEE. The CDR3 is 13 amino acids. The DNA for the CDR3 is TGTGCCAGCCGGGACTTGTCCACAGATACGCAGTATTTT. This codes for CASRDLSTDTQYF.

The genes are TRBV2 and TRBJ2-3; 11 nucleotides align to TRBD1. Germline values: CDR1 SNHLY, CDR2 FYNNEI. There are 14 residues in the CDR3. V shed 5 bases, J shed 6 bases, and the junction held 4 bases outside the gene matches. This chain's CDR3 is CASSPDRGRDTQYF. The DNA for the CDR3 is TGTGCCAGCAGTCCGGACAGGGGGCGGGATACGCAGTATTTT.